A selection of T cell receptor beta chains follows, all from one sample in a study of Ad26.COV2.S vaccination and SARS-CoV-2 variants. Produced via immunoSEQ multiplex PCR; TCRdb's table is partial and in-frame only. Of more than 300,000 clones in the sample, about 85% are singletons; the top ten hold around 6.4%. Source: peripheral blood, taken in a trial of Ad26.COV2.S vaccine versus placebo. These receptors all come from a person aged 18-60 years who received the Ad26.COV2.S COVID-19 vaccine or a placebo. The CDR3 runs from the conserved cysteine through the conserved F or W. The D gene is left open where the match is weak. A row's size may be missing; if present it is once, few, many or a size class.

d_call clone_size j_call v_call cdr3_nt cdr3_aa
- - TRBJ1-5 TRBV9 TGTGCCAGCAGCGTAACGGGTAGCAATCAGCCCCAGCATTTT CASSVTGSNQPQHF
- - TRBJ1-5 TRBV5-4 TGTGCCAGCAGCTCGGATACGAATCAGCCCCAGCATTTT CASSSDTNQPQHF
- once TRBJ2-7 TRBV9 TGTGCCAGCAGCGTAGGTACAGCCATCGGCTACGAGCAGTACTTC CASSVGTAIGYEQYF
- - TRBJ2-2 TRBV5-5 TGTGCCAGCAGCTCAGGGGTGGGCACCGGGGAGCTGTTTTTT CASSSGVGTGELFF
TRBD1 - TRBJ1-3 TRBV10-1 TGCGCCAGCAGCAGATCAGACAGGGACGATAAACCAAGAGGAAACACCATATATTTT CASSRSDRDDKPRGNTIYF
TRBD1 - TRBJ1-5 TRBV19 TGTGCCAGTAGTATACTGGGACAGGGAAATCAGCCCCAGCATTTT CASSILGQGNQPQHF
TRBD1 - TRBJ1-2 TRBV7-8 TGTGCCAGCAGCCCGCCGGGACAGAACTATGGCTACACCTTC CASSPPGQNYGYTF
- - TRBJ2-3 TRBV15 TGTGCCACCGGGCGGGCGGATACGCAGTATTTT CATGRADTQYF
- - TRBJ2-1 TRBV30 TGTGCCTGGAGTGTAGTTGGGGGGAGTGAGCAGTTCTTC CAWSVVGGSEQFF
TRBD1 - TRBJ2-2 TRBV29-1 TGCAGCGGCCGGGACAGGACCGGGGAGCTGTTTTTT CSGRDRTGELFF
TRBD2 once TRBJ2-1 TRBV20-1 TGCAGTGCTAGTGAAGGGCCCATTAGCGGGAGTATCTCCTACAATGAGCAGTTCTTC CSASEGPISGSISYNEQFF
- - TRBJ1-4 TRBV5-6 TGTGCCAGCACCACCGCAGGAAGAACTGGGAAACTGTTTTTT CASTTAGRTGKLFF
TRBD2 - TRBJ2-3 TRBV29-1 TGCAGCGCAGCTAGCGGGGCTAGTGGTACGCAGTATTTT CSAASGASGTQYF
TRBD1 - TRBJ1-5 TRBV28 TGTGCCAGCAGTTCTGGACAGGGAATAGCTTATCAGCCCCAGCATTTT CASSSGQGIAYQPQHF
- - TRBJ1-6 TRBV9 TGTGCCAGCAGCGTACGAGGGGAAAATTCACCCCTCCACTTT CASSVRGENSPLHF
- - TRBJ2-7 TRBV5-4 TGTGCCAGCAGCTTGGTCACATCAGCACACTACGAGCAGTACTTC CASSLVTSAHYEQYF
- - TRBJ2-6 TRBV5-4 TGTGCCAGCAGCTTTTCAGCTGTCTCTGGGGCCAACGTCCTGACTTTC CASSFSAVSGANVLTF
- - TRBJ2-1 TRBV2 TGTGCCAGCAGTGAATTCGGTACAACCCCTAACAATGAGCAGTTCTTC CASSEFGTTPNNEQFF
- - TRBJ1-1 TRBV11-2 TGTGCCAGCACCCTGAGAAGGGTTACCATGAACACTGAAGCTTTCTTT CASTLRRVTMNTEAFF
- - TRBJ1-1 TRBV7-9 TGTGCCAGCAGCCCTACCGATGAAGCTTTCTTT CASSPTDEAFF
- - TRBJ1-5 TRBV6-5 TGTGCCAGCAAGGACCTATATAGCAATCAGCCCCAGCATTTT CASKDLYSNQPQHF
- - TRBJ2-2 TRBV6-6 TGTGCCAGCAGTTACTCCAAGGGGACCGGGGAGCTGTTTTTT CASSYSKGTGELFF
- - TRBJ2-7 TRBV11-2 TGTGCCAGCAGCCCAAGGGGGGGGGACGAGCAGTACTTC CASSPRGGDEQYF
TRBD2 - TRBJ2-3 TRBV4-3 TGCGCCAGCAGCCAGGAGGTTAGCGGGACTGGGGGAGATACGCAGTATTTT CASSQEVSGTGGDTQYF
- - TRBJ2-1 TRBV29-1 TGCAGCGTTGGAGTCGCCGAGCAGTTCTTC CSVGVAEQFF
- - TRBJ1-3 TRBV5-6 TGTGCCAGCAGCTCCCGAAGAGTGGGGTCCGCTGGAAACACCATATATTTT CASSSRRVGSAGNTIYF
- - TRBJ1-4 TRBV19 TGTGCCAGTAGTATATCCCGGTCGGATTTTGCAACTAATGAAAAACTGTTTTTT CASSISRSDFATNEKLFF
- - TRBJ2-3 TRBV12-5 TGTGCTAGTGGTTTCGGGGTGAGCACAGATACGCAGTATTTT CASGFGVSTDTQYF
TRBD1 - TRBJ1-2 TRBV28 TGTGCCAGCAGCAAAACAGGGGTTGGCTACACCTTC CASSKTGVGYTF
- - TRBJ2-1 TRBV11-2 TGTGCCAGCAGCTTAGAGAGGGTCGGTGAGCAGTTCTTC CASSLERVGEQFF
TRBD1 - TRBJ2-3 TRBV6-1 TGTGCCAGCAGTCGGGACAGGTGGTCAACAGATACGCAGTATTTT CASSRDRWSTDTQYF
- - TRBJ1-1 TRBV18 TGTGCCAGCTCACCACTGCAGCTGATCCCGAACACTGAAGCTTTCTTT CASSPLQLIPNTEAFF
- - TRBJ1-1 TRBV19 TGTGCCAGTAGCTTGACAGACACTGAAGCTTTCTTT CASSLTDTEAFF
- - TRBJ1-3 TRBV7-2 TGTGCCAGCAGCTTAGCCCGGACAGGAAACACCATATATTTT CASSLARTGNTIYF
- - TRBJ2-2 TRBV6-2/TRBV6-3 TGTGCCAGCAGTTACTCCGGCGGCCCAACCAACACCGGGGAGCTGTTTTTT CASSYSGGPTNTGELFF
TRBD1 - TRBJ2-4 TRBV15 TGTGCCACCAGCAGGACAGGGACAGGCCCCGCGAGGGGGGACATTCAGTACTTC CATSRTGTGPARGDIQYF
TRBD2 - TRBJ2-2 TRBV7-3 TGTGCCAGCAGCCGGACTAGCGGGGAGACAGCGGTCACCGGGGAGCTGTTTTTT CASSRTSGETAVTGELFF
- - TRBJ2-7 TRBV12-3/TRBV12-4 TGTGCCAGCAGTTTTGCGGCCTACGAGCAGTACTTC CASSFAAYEQYF
- - TRBJ2-7 TRBV7-2 TGTGCCAGCAGCTTAGGGGCCGGACAAAGCTACGAGCAGTACTTC CASSLGAGQSYEQYF
- - TRBJ1-6 TRBV19 TGTGCCAGTAGTATTTCTGACGCCACGAGCTCCTATAATTCACCCCTCCACTTT CASSISDATSSYNSPLHF
- - TRBJ2-5 TRBV7-2 TGTGCCAGCAGCTTAGAGGGGGGGCTTACCCAGTACTTC CASSLEGGLTQYF
TRBD1 - TRBJ1-2 TRBV5-6 TGTGCCAGCAGCTTGCAGGGGGCCTACTATGGCTACACCTTC CASSLQGAYYGYTF